This TCR beta chain appears in the sequencing data of a study of monozygotic twins with inflammatory bowel disease. Regarding the study as a whole: A single strong IBD-associated signal or clonotype was not supported by the findings.

Without any T cell sorting, total RNA was isolated from whole blood. Notes on this clonotype: The antigen is unknown.

An amount of approximately 3,500 ng of total RNA was used for each TCR library. The unique tags termed UMIs, each holding a 6-nucleotide sample barcode, were added by means of template switching. With the 5' RACE reads reprocessed, TCRdb shows one record per CDR3 protein and no DNA. This sample contains a few hundred thousand distinct CDR3 sequences. Germline V gene sequence: CDR1 MGHRA, CDR2 YSYEKL. The CDR3 has 14 amino acids. The chain recombines TRBV4-1 with TRBJ1-4; TCRdb reports TRBD1, a call that lacks DNA to check it against. This sequence originates from a human donor with ulcerative colitis or Crohn's disease, or a healthy co-twin of an affected twin (not recorded which). Source material: blood. CDR3 residues: CASRNRGLGEKLFF.